One sample yielded the 18 T cell receptor beta chains listed below, sequenced in a study of cytomegalovirus exposure and HLA in healthy donors. Vbeta (60) and Jbeta (13) primers were used in the PCR. Clones were sequenced by immunoSEQ multiplex PCR, and TCRdb holds only the in-frame ones, with some missing. The table has 200,000 to 250,000 clones, more than 85% seen once. The material sequenced was PBMCs. Receptor source: a woman in her late teens or twenties in good health and CMV-seronegative.

The chain couples TRBV27 to TRBJ1-1; TRBD1 might be the D (6 bases). The V gene's germline CDR1 is MNHEY and CDR2 SMNVEV (reference sequence). Trimming took off 5 bases at V and 5 bases at J, with 15 bases between the two ends. This CDR3 has 14 amino acids. The CDR3 here is CASSHRELRTEAFF. The CDR3 DNA is TGTGCCAGCAGTCACAGGGAGTTGCGTACTGAAGCTTTCTTT.

This chain connects TRBV5-8 to TRBJ2-2; D gene ambiguous. The germline V and J ends were trimmed by 0 bases and 4 bases, with 10 bases remaining between them. Germline CDR1 and CDR2: SGHTS and YDEGEE. The length of the CDR3 is 15 residues. The CDR3 loop is CASSLARLSTGELFF. The CDR3 coding sequence is TGTGCCAGCAGCTTGGCCAGGTTAAGCACCGGGGAGCTGTTTTTT. Full variable domain (missing parts from reference TRBV5-8 and TRBJ2-2): EAGVTQSPTHLIKTRGQQATLRCSPISGHTSVYWYQQALGLGLQFLLWYDEGEERNRGNFPPRFSGRQFPNYSSELNVNALELEDSALYLCASSLARLSTGELFFGEGSRLTVL.

This chain links TRBV11-2 with TRBJ1-2, with 8 bases identical to TRBD1. The trim removed 4 bases at V and 7 bases at J, leaving 2 bases unmatched. CDR1 is SGHAT and CDR2 is FQNNGV in the germline V gene. CDR3 length: 12 residues. CDR3 residues: CASSSQGGGYTF. The DNA for the CDR3 is TGTGCCAGCAGCTCACAGGGGGGTGGCTACACCTTC.

CDR3 bases: TGCGCCAGCAGCCAAGTTGGACAGGGGGCTGTAGGCTACACCTTC. Translation gives CASSQVGQGAVGYTF. The J gene is TRBJ1-2, the V gene TRBV4-3, with TRBD1 matching 11 bases. The CDR3 has 15 amino acids. Germline V CDR1 and CDR2: LGHNA, YSLEER. V shed 1 base, J shed 8 bases, and the junction held 6 bases outside the gene matches.

This rearrangement joins TRBV5-1 to TRBJ2-3; TRBD2 aligns across 11 bases. The germline V gene has CDR1 SGHRS and CDR2 YFSETQ. CDR3 length: 15 residues. Trimming at V came to 5 bases and at J to 2 bases, leaving 4 bases not matched to a gene. CDR3: CASRPTSGATDTQYF. CDR3 DNA: TGCGCCAGCAGACCGACTAGCGGGGCCACAGATACGCAGTATTTT. Together with reference TRBV5-1 and TRBJ2-3, the CDR3 gives the full variable domain: KAGVTQTPRYLIKTRGQQVTLSCSPISGHRSVSWYQQTPGQGLQFLFEYFSETQRNKGNFPGRFSGRQFSNSRSEMNVSTLELGDSALYLCASRPTSGATDTQYFGPGTRLTVL.

J is TRBJ2-3 and V is TRBV9; TRBD2 matches at 11 bases. The CDR3 consists of 16 residues. V lost 5 bases to trimming and J lost 5 bases; unmatched junction nucleotides: 10. CDR1 SGDLS and CDR2 YYNGEE come from the germline V gene. CDR3 sequence (DNA): TGTGCCAGCAGAGACATACTAGCGGGGGTTATAGATACGCAGTATTTT. It codes for CASRDILAGVIDTQYF.

This clone was counted a single time. The chain is built from TRBV25-1 and TRBJ2-1; 14 bases map to TRBD2. Germline-derived CDR1 and CDR2 are MGHDK and SYGVNS. The CDR3 is 17 amino acids. The ends lost 1 base at V and 6 bases at J; junction bases unmatched: 5. The chain's CDR3 is CASSESQGLAGGNEQFF. In DNA, the CDR3 is TGTGCCAGCAGTGAATCACAAGGACTAGCGGGAGGCAATGAGCAGTTCTTC.

The chain carries TRBV29-1 and TRBJ2-1, with TRBD1 matching 10 bases. After removal of 0 bases from V and 9 bases from J, the junction contained 17 bases not matched to a gene. Germline-derived CDR1 and CDR2 are SQVTM and ANQGSEA. The CDR3 has 18 residues. CDR3 sequence: CSVEDPTGTGAILGEQFF. The CDR3 DNA follows: TGCAGCGTTGAAGATCCGACCGGGACAGGGGCTATCCTGGGTGAGCAGTTCTTC.

The V call is TRBV9, the J call TRBJ2-2; TRBD2 agrees at 9 bases. CDR1 is SGDLS, CDR2 YYNGEE, per germline. The ends lost 0 bases at V and 4 bases at J; junction bases unmatched: 1. This CDR3 has 15 amino acids. CDR3 in DNA: TGTGCCAGCAGCGTAGGCGGGGGGGCCACCGGGGAGCTGTTTTTT. Its protein is CASSVGGGATGELFF.

The CDR3 here is CASSQDQASGRFDTDTQYF. CDR3 sequence (DNA): TGCGCCAGCAGCCAAGATCAGGCTAGCGGGAGGTTTGACACAGATACGCAGTATTTT. V is TRBV4-3 and J is TRBJ2-3, with TRBD2 matching over 11 bases. This CDR3 is built from 19 residues. The V gene's germline CDR1 is LGHNA and CDR2 YSLEER. Trimming cost V 0 bases and J 2 bases; bases outside gene matches: 10.

The chain couples TRBV13 to TRBJ1-1; TRBD1 matches 8 bases. Germline loops: CDR1 PRHDT, CDR2 FYEKMQ (reference sequence). V was clipped by 5 bases and J by 10 bases; unmatched bases: 9. The length of the CDR3 is 13 residues. The CDR3 coding sequence is TGTGCCAGCAGCCCGCCAGGGGGCGGTCGAGCTTTCTTT. This gives the protein CASSPPGGGRAFF.

The V gene is TRBV7-2, the J gene TRBJ2-1, with D possibly being TRBD2 (5 bases). Trimming cost V 4 bases and J 8 bases, with 12 bases left between them. The CDR3 extends over 13 amino acids. In germline, CDR1 is SGHTA, CDR2 FQGNSA. The CDR3 here is CASSSDLEDEQFF. The CDR3 DNA sequence: TGTGCCAGCAGCTCTGATTTGGAGGATGAGCAGTTCTTC.

This clone showed up just a few times. V usage is TRBV9 and J usage is TRBJ2-2, with a weak D call TRBD2 (6 bases). The CDR3 totals 17 residues. Trimming took off 0 bases at V and 0 bases at J, with 12 bases between the two ends. In germline, CDR1 is SGDLS, CDR2 YYNGEE. CDR3 in amino acids: CASSVVGLPSNTGELFF. In DNA, the CDR3 is TGTGCCAGCAGCGTAGTTGGACTACCGTCGAACACCGGGGAGCTGTTTTTT.

The chain carries TRBV7-7 and TRBJ2-7; TRBD1 agrees at 11 bases. Germline CDR1 reads SSHAT; CDR2 reads FNYEAQ (reference sequence). The junction had 8 bases not matched to a gene; V was cut back by 5 bases and J by 5 bases. This CDR3 region has 15 residues. The CDR3 DNA is TGTGCCAGCAGCAGGGGACCGGGACAGGGGGACGAGCAGTACTTC. This codes for CASSRGPGQGDEQYF.

In DNA, the CDR3 is TGCGCCAGCAGCCAATCCGGGACTTCGAATAGTTCACCCCTCCACTTT. Translated: CASSQSGTSNSSPLHF. The gene calls are TRBV4-1 and TRBJ1-6; D may be TRBD1 (5 bases). Germline V CDR1 and CDR2: MGHRA, YSYEKL. The V and J ends lost 2 bases and 9 bases respectively, with 17 bases between them. The CDR3 sequence is 16 residues long.

This clone was seen a few times. The V call is TRBV19, the J call TRBJ2-1, with a weak D call TRBD1 (5 bases). CDR3 length: 17 amino acids. Trimming cost V 1 base and J 7 bases, with 20 bases left between them. Germline CDR1 is LNHDA and CDR2 is SQIVND (reference sequence). CDR3 nucleotide sequence: TGTGCCAGTAGTATAGCGGCAGGGCCTCTCTTCCCGAATGAGCAGTTCTTC. Translating gives CASSIAAGPLFPNEQFF.

The chain couples TRBV27 to TRBJ2-7; TRBD1 matches at 9 bases. Looked up from germline, CDR1 is MNHEY and CDR2 is SMNVEV (reference sequence). This CDR3 has 15 amino acids. V lost 6 bases and J lost 5; bases outside the gene matches: 11. The CDR3 region is CASSPRTGALHEQYF. The CDR3 DNA sequence: TGTGCCAGCAGCCCGAGGACAGGGGCCCTTCACGAGCAGTACTTC.

The V and J genes are TRBV11-2 and TRBJ2-1, with D unclear. The CDR3 is 16 amino acids. CDR1 is SGHAT, CDR2 FQNNGV, per germline. With 5 bases removed from V and 0 bases from J, the gap between germline ends came to 14 bases. CDR3 coding DNA: TGTGCCAGCAGCCTGAGAGCCAACCCCTCCTACAATGAGCAGTTCTTC. Encoded protein: CASSLRANPSYNEQFF. Combining the CDR3 with reference TRBV11-2 and TRBJ2-1 gives the whole variable domain EAGVAQSPRYKIIEKRQSVAFWCNPISGHATLYWYQQILGQGPKLLIQFQNNGVVDDSQLPKDRFSAERLKGVDSTLKIQPAKLEDSAVYLCASSLRANPSYNEQFFGPGTRLTVL.